Following are 25 T cell receptor beta chains from one sample sequenced in a study of T cell changes during pregnancy in multiple sclerosis. Assay: immunoSEQ multiplex PCR; the TCRdb copy retains only in-frame clones and omits some. The sample shows roughly 93,000 clones, approximately 90% of them seen only once. Material: peripheral blood, obtained in the first trimester of pregnancy. The source is a female donor in good health, enrolled as a control in a pregnancy study.

This clone appeared once. At one end, the junction sequence differs from germline, possibly due to a read error. This chain joins TRBV7-7 and TRBJ2-7; perhaps TRBD2 as D (5 bases). Germline V CDR1 and CDR2: SSHAT, FNYEAQ (reference sequence). The CDR3 loop spans 14 amino acids. The CDR3: CASSFAGPPAEQYF. The CDR3 coding sequence is TGTGCTAGCAGCTTTGCGGGCCCGCCGGCCGAGCAGTACTTC.

This chain connects TRBV7-9 to TRBJ2-1; 11 nucleotides match TRBD2. V lost 4 bases and J lost 6; bases outside the gene matches: 11. In germline, CDR1 is SEHNR, CDR2 FQNEAQ (reference sequence). CDR3 length: 17 amino acids. CDR3 in amino acids: CASSSGLAGGRFNEQFF. CDR3 nucleotides: TGTGCCAGCAGCTCGGGCCTAGCGGGGGGCCGCTTCAATGAGCAGTTCTTC.

This sequence joins TRBV11-1 and TRBJ1-2, with D unresolved. The CDR3 contains 14 residues. Germline-derived CDR1 and CDR2 are SGHAT and FQDESV (reference sequence). V lost 5 bases and J lost 0, with 10 bases in between. The CDR3 loop reads CASSPVGANYGYTF. CDR3 nucleotides: TGTGCCAGCAGCCCAGTGGGAGCTAACTATGGCTACACCTTC.

The chain combines TRBV29-1 with TRBJ2-5; 9 bases line up with TRBD2. V shed 3 bases and J 4 bases; nucleotides not matched to a gene: 6. In germline, CDR1 is SQVTM, CDR2 ANQGSEA. The length of the CDR3 is 14 residues. Here the CDR3 DNA reads TGCAGCGTTGATTCTAGCGGGGCCGTAGAGACCCAGTACTTC. Amino acids: CSVDSSGAVETQYF.

V and J are TRBV11-2 and TRBJ1-4, with 9 bases that match TRBD1. CDR1 is SGHAT, CDR2 FQNNGV, per germline. V was pared by 4 bases and J by 4 bases, with 4 bases of the junction left unmatched. The CDR3 has 15 amino acids. CDR3 loop: CASSSGQGGNEKLFF. For the CDR3, the DNA is TGTGCCAGCAGCTCGGGACAGGGTGGTAATGAAAAACTGTTTTTT.

V gene TRBV27 combines with J gene TRBJ2-7, with D possibly matching TRBD1 (6 bases). The germline V gene has CDR1 MNHEY and CDR2 SMNVEV (reference sequence). This CDR3 has 15 residues. V was clipped by 8 bases and J by 2 bases, with 19 bases between them. The CDR3 protein is CASSLGTPTTYEQYF. In DNA, the CDR3 is TGTGCCAGCTCGCTAGGGACACCAACTACCTACGAGCAGTACTTC.

The V and J genes are TRBV20-1 and TRBJ1-3, with unresolved D. This CDR3 is 11 amino acids long. Germline values: CDR1 DFQATT, CDR2 SNEGSKA (reference sequence). The V end was cut by 4 bases, the J end by 2 bases, with 3 bases between. The CDR3 coding sequence is TGCAGTGCTAAGCCTGGAAACACCATATATTTT. This sequence encodes CSAKPGNTIYF.

The chain combines TRBV15 with TRBJ2-7, with unresolved D. Trimming removed 2 bases at V and 0 bases at J, with 8 bases between. Germline V gene lookup returns CDR1 LNHNV and CDR2 YYDKDF (reference sequence). The CDR3 consists of 14 residues. The CDR3 here is CATSRPSVSYEQYF. As DNA, the CDR3 is TGTGCCACCAGCAGACCCAGCGTCTCCTACGAGCAGTACTTC.

The V call is TRBV4-1, the J call TRBJ2-7, with 14 bases matching TRBD2. The V gene end was trimmed by 4 bases and the J gene end by 0 bases; junction bases not matched to a gene: 14. CDR1 and CDR2 from the germline V gene are MGHRA and YSYEKL. This CDR3 has 20 amino acids. The CDR3, as DNA: TGCGCCAGCAGCCGCCTTAGGACTAGCGGGGGGCCCGAGAGCTCCTACGAGCAGTACTTC. Its translation: CASSRLRTSGGPESSYEQYF.

The chain couples TRBV2 to TRBJ1-1, with D possibly TRBD1 on 5 matching bases. CDR3 length equals 18 residues. The V end was cut by 4 bases, the J end by 1 base, with 22 bases between. The germline V gene encodes CDR1 SNHLY and CDR2 FYNNEI. Here the CDR3 DNA reads TGTGCCAGCAGTGCTTTTCTCGCCGTCGGGGGAAAGAACACTGAAGCTTTCTTT. It is translated as CASSAFLAVGGKNTEAFF.

The rearrangement links TRBV18 to TRBJ2-7, with 7 positions matching TRBD2. The V segment lost 5 bases and the J segment 3 bases; nucleotides outside the gene matches: 10. The CDR3 spans 15 residues. Looked up from germline, CDR1 is KGHSH and CDR2 is LQKENI. CDR3 loop: CASSEEGTIFYEQYF. As DNA, the CDR3 is TGTGCCAGCTCAGAAGAAGGGACTATTTTCTACGAGCAGTACTTC.

The CDR3 coding sequence is TGTGCCAGCAGCCCCTTGGGCAGGGGGATAAACACTGAAGCTTTCTTT. It translates to CASSPLGRGINTEAFF. The chain joins TRBV7-2 to TRBJ1-1; 7 bases map to TRBD1. The germline CDR1 and CDR2 sequences are SGHTA and FQGNSA. The CDR3 extends over 16 amino acids. V gave up 5 bases and J gave up 2 bases; unmatched junction bases: 11.

This chain links TRBV7-8 with TRBJ2-2; D is unclear. The CDR3 is 15 amino acids. Germline lookup yields CDR1 SGHVS and CDR2 FQNEAQ. The V and J ends lost 6 bases and 3 bases respectively, with 14 bases between them. CDR3 protein: CASRRLSTDTGELFF. DNA for the CDR3: TGTGCCAGCAGACGACTCTCTACCGACACCGGGGAGCTGTTTTTT.

The chain employs TRBV7-6 and TRBJ2-1, with TRBD2 as a possible D gene (7 bases). The CDR3 totals 17 residues. Per the germline V gene, CDR1 is SGHVS and CDR2 is FNYEAQ. Trimming removed 3 bases from V and 2 bases from J, with 17 bases in between. The CDR3 coding sequence is TGTGCCAGCAGCTTCCGGGGGGCGGGGGCCACCTACAATGAGCAGTTCTTC. Encoded protein: CASSFRGAGATYNEQFF.

The chain employs TRBV5-1 and TRBJ2-5, with TRBD2 matching 9 bases. V was clipped by 7 bases and J by 4 bases; unmatched bases: 11. Per germline, CDR1 SGHRS and CDR2 YFSETQ. This CDR3 is 15 amino acids long. The CDR3 DNA reads TGCGCCAGCTCCCCCAGCGGGGGGCAGGGAGAGACCCAGTACTTC. Protein sequence: CASSPSGGQGETQYF.

The CDR3 DNA reads TGCGCCAGCAGCTTGGCTCAGGGTGGCGAAAAACTGTTTTTT. This codes for CASSLAQGGEKLFF. The V call is TRBV5-1, the J call TRBJ1-4; D might be TRBD1 (5 bases). V was cut by 0 bases and J by 8 bases, with 11 bases left in between. Germline-derived CDR1 and CDR2 are SGHRS and YFSETQ. This CDR3 has 14 amino acids.

This chain joins TRBV20-1 and TRBJ1-2; D not certain. Trimming shortened V by 0 bases and J by 5 bases, and 4 bases separated the two germline ends. Per germline, CDR1 DFQATT and CDR2 SNEGSKA (reference sequence). CDR3 length equals 11 residues. The chain's CDR3 is CSARDQYGYTF. DNA of the CDR3: TGCAGTGCTAGAGACCAGTATGGCTACACCTTC.

This clone occurred a few times. The chain carries TRBV5-1 and TRBJ1-5, with a possible D match to TRBD1 (6 bases). Germline CDR1 SGHRS, CDR2 YFSETQ. The CDR3 is 13 residues long. Trimming pared 0 bases from V and 9 bases from J, leaving 10 bases between. CDR3 bases: TGCGCCAGCAGCTTGGAGGGGGAGAGGCCCCAGCATTTT. This sequence encodes CASSLEGERPQHF.

This chain links TRBV4-3 with TRBJ2-7; D is perhaps TRBD2 (5 bases). Germline CDR1 and CDR2: LGHNA and YSLEER. This CDR3 comprises 16 residues. Trimming took 0 bases from V and 4 from J, leaving 16 bases between them. CDR3 DNA: TGCGCCAGCAGCCAAGATTTGTCAGCGGCTTTTTACGAGCAGTACTTC. Its translation: CASSQDLSAAFYEQYF.

The J gene is TRBJ1-1, the V gene TRBV7-2, with 8 nucleotides matching TRBD1. This CDR3 comprises 16 residues. V lost 2 bases to trimming and J lost 7 bases; unmatched junction nucleotides: 12. From germline, CDR1 is SGHTA and CDR2 FQGNSA. The CDR3 DNA is TGTGCCAGCAGCTTATTCTCCGGACAGGGCCGCGGTGAAGCTTTCTTT. It translates to CASSLFSGQGRGEAFF.

This chain links TRBV9 with TRBJ1-1; TRBD1 might be the D (5 bases). The V gene's germline CDR1 is SGDLS and CDR2 YYNGEE. The CDR3 extends over 13 amino acids. Trimming took 0 bases from V and 4 from J, leaving 7 bases between them. CDR3 residues: CASSVDGGTEAFF. The CDR3 DNA follows: TGTGCCAGCAGCGTAGACGGGGGCACTGAAGCTTTCTTT. Variable domain in full (rest from reference TRBV9 and TRBJ1-1): DSGVTQTPKHLITATGQRVTLRCSPRSGDLSVYWYQQSLDQGLQFLIQYYNGEERAKGNILERFSAQQFPDLHSELNLSSLELGDSALYFCASSVDGGTEAFFGQGTRLTVV.

This chain connects TRBV27 to TRBJ2-2, with D possibly matching TRBD1 (5 bases). The germline V gene encodes CDR1 MNHEY and CDR2 SMNVEV (reference sequence). V shed 1 base and J shed 6 bases, with 9 bases lying between them. There are 14 residues in the CDR3. The CDR3 region is CASSLYQGAGELFF. CDR3 bases: TGTGCCAGCAGTTTATACCAGGGCGCCGGGGAGCTGTTTTTT.

DNA for the CDR3: TGTGCCAGCCTGGACGACAGGGGGCGAACTGAAGCTTTCTTT. This translates into CASLDDRGRTEAFF. The chain carries TRBV2 and TRBJ1-1; TRBD1 matches 10 bases. J was trimmed by 5 bases and V by 8 bases; bases with no gene match: 8. The length of the CDR3 is 14 residues. From germline, CDR1 is SNHLY and CDR2 FYNNEI.

This sequence joins TRBV11-3 and TRBJ2-1; 7 nucleotides align to TRBD1. This CDR3 comprises 13 residues. Germline V CDR1 and CDR2: SGHNT, YENEEA. The ends lost 1 base at V and 10 bases at J; junction bases unmatched: 4. The CDR3 bases are TGTGCCAGCAGCTTAGGGGGACAGTTCGAGCAGTTCTTC. Encoded protein: CASSLGGQFEQFF.

The chain's CDR3 is CASSHASGTGSPNEQFF. The CDR3 bases are TGTGCCAGCAGCCACGCCTCCGGGACAGGGTCCCCCAATGAGCAGTTCTTC. The chain has TRBV28 and TRBJ2-1, with 9 bases that match TRBD1. Germline loops: CDR1 MDHEN, CDR2 SYDVKM. The junction had 15 bases not matched to a gene; V was cut back by 6 bases and J by 6 bases. The CDR3 spans 17 residues.